One and the same sample provided the 27 T cell receptor beta chains below, sequenced in a study of T cell repertoires in cytomegalovirus infection. In TCRdb, the reads were re-called with MiXCR into one record per CDR3 protein. The sample yields around 320,000 distinct CDR3 sequences, approximately 9.5% seen once. The sequenced sample was PBMCs. The receptors come from a human donor in good health (CMV status not recorded). Some clones in this sample may be carry-over from other donors' samples.

This clonotype was recorded a few times. The V gene is TRBV7-4, the J gene TRBJ1-3; the D is unclear. The CDR3 runs to 16 residues. The ends were cut back, 5 bases at V and 0 bases at J, with 14 bases in the middle. Germline V gives CDR1 SGHVT, CDR2 SQSDAQ. CDR3 in amino acids: CASSEVLRFSGNTIYF. The CDR3 coding sequence is TGTGCCAGCAGCGAAGTCCTCCGGTTCTCTGGAAACACCATATATTTT.

The chain uses TRBV28 and TRBJ2-7; 9 bases fit TRBD1. The V segment lost 4 bases and the J segment 3 bases; nucleotides outside the gene matches: 7. There are 15 residues in the CDR3. Germline V gene lookup returns CDR1 MDHEN and CDR2 SYDVKM. The CDR3 loop is CASSSPGTGRYEQYF. The CDR3, as DNA: TGTGCCAGCAGTTCTCCCGGGACAGGGCGCTACGAGCAGTACTTC.

This clonotype was seen a handful of times. This chain links TRBV27 with TRBJ2-1; 9 bases are a match to TRBD2. Germline V lookup: CDR1 MNHEY, CDR2 SMNVEV (reference sequence). CDR3 length: 17 amino acids. The V segment lost 3 bases and the J segment 0 bases; nucleotides outside the gene matches: 6. CDR3 residues: CASSFPSGGSSYNEQFF. The CDR3 DNA is TGTGCCAGCAGTTTCCCCAGCGGGGGGAGCTCCTACAATGAGCAGTTCTTC.

This clonotype was seen many times. The gene calls are TRBV19 and TRBJ2-3; D is undetermined. V was trimmed by 5 bases and J by 1 base, leaving 7 bases between them. CDR3 length equals 13 residues. Germline CDR1 LNHDA, CDR2 SQIVND (reference sequence). DNA of the CDR3: TGTGCCAGTAGTGTGACTGGCACAGATACGCAGTATTTT. Residues: CASSVTGTDTQYF.

Many counts were recorded for this clonotype. The rearrangement links TRBV7-2 to TRBJ2-2, with D unclear. Per the germline V gene, CDR1 is SGHTA and CDR2 is FQGNSA. This CDR3 has 14 amino acids. V was cut by 5 bases and J by 6 bases, with 13 bases left in between. CDR3: CASSPLRVSGELFF. In nucleotides, the CDR3 is TGTGCCAGCAGCCCCCTTCGGGTCTCCGGGGAGCTGTTTTTT.

This clonotype appeared a few times. This chain links TRBV2 with TRBJ2-5, with D unclear. CDR1 is SNHLY, CDR2 FYNNEI, per germline. The V gene lost 2 bases and the J gene lost 7 bases, with 8 bases spanning the gap. CDR3 length equals 12 residues. Written as DNA, the CDR3 is TGTGCCAGCAGTGAACGAGTGGGGACCCAGTACTTC. This gives the protein CASSERVGTQYF.

The chain employs TRBV4-3 and TRBJ2-1; 9 bases fit TRBD1. CDR1 is LGHNA and CDR2 is YSLEER in the germline V gene. The CDR3 consists of 16 residues. After removal of 2 bases from V and 3 bases from J, the junction contained 5 bases not matched to a gene. The CDR3: CASSQLGTGNYNEQFF. The CDR3 bases are TGCGCCAGCAGCCAACTGGGGACAGGGAACTACAATGAGCAGTTCTTC.

The rearrangement uses TRBV12-3 or TRBV12-4 and TRBJ1-6; D gene uncertain. V lost 5 bases and J 3 bases, leaving 8 bases between the germline ends. The CDR3 spans 14 residues. CDR3 protein: CASSLINYNSPLHF. In nucleotides, the CDR3 is TGTGCCAGCAGTCTCATAAACTATAATTCACCCCTCCACTTT.

The chain is built from TRBV6-5 and TRBJ1-2; D is unresolved. The CDR3 totals 16 residues. V was pared by 6 bases and J by 6 bases, with 23 bases between. Germline V gene sequence: CDR1 MNHEY, CDR2 SVGAGI. CDR3 nucleotide sequence: TGTGCCAGCAGACGCTCGGGAGGGAGGGAAGCGCATGGCTACACCTTC. Residues: CASRRSGGREAHGYTF.

Ten or more counts support this clonotype. The rearrangement uses TRBV4-3 and TRBJ1-1, with 8 bases that match TRBD1. Germline lookup yields CDR1 LGHNA and CDR2 YSLEER. This CDR3 has 14 amino acids. V dropped 8 bases and J dropped 1; count of bases not matched to a gene: 6. In nucleotides, the CDR3 is TGCGCCAGCTCGACAGGGGTGTCGAACACTGAAGCTTTCTTT. This codes for CASSTGVSNTEAFF.

The chain employs TRBV28 and TRBJ2-3; no clear D. The CDR3 has 17 amino acids. Trimming took 1 base from V and 1 from J, leaving 15 bases between them. CDR1 MDHEN and CDR2 SYDVKM come from the germline V gene. The CDR3 reads CASSLSVLGRRTDTQYF. For the CDR3, the DNA is TGTGCCAGCAGTTTATCCGTCCTAGGGCGACGCACAGATACGCAGTATTTT. Using reference TRBV28 and TRBJ2-3 for the parts outside the CDR3, the full variable domain is DVKVTQSSRYLVKRTGEKVFLECVQDMDHENMFWYRQDPGLGLRLIYFSYDVKMKEKGDIPEGYSVSREKKERFSLILESASTNQTSMYLCASSLSVLGRRTDTQYFGPGTRLTVL.

The V gene is TRBV6-2 or TRBV6-3, the J gene TRBJ2-1, with 13 bases that match TRBD2. Germline V gene lookup returns CDR1 MNHEY and CDR2 SVGEGT. This CDR3 comprises 15 residues. The trim removed 10 bases at V and 6 bases at J, leaving 9 bases unmatched. The CDR3 is CATEGGLAGRNEQFF. The CDR3 nucleotides read TGTGCCACAGAGGGGGGACTAGCGGGACGCAATGAGCAGTTCTTC.

This clonotype occurred many times. The chain is built from TRBV12-3 or TRBV12-4 and TRBJ2-2, with 12 nucleotides matching TRBD2. There are 17 residues in the CDR3. V gave up 4 bases and J gave up 3 bases; unmatched junction bases: 6. The CDR3 nucleotides are TGTGCCAGCAGTTCCCGACTAGCGGGAGTATACACCGGGGAGCTGTTTTTT. Its protein is CASSSRLAGVYTGELFF.

This clonotype came up a few times. The chain couples TRBV6-6 to TRBJ1-3; D is possibly TRBD1 (6 bases). Germline CDR1 MNHNY, CDR2 SVGAGI (reference sequence). The V and J ends lost 0 bases and 3 bases respectively, with 9 bases between them. The CDR3 is 15 residues long. The CDR3: CASSYSRQDGNTIYF. CDR3 nucleotide sequence: TGTGCCAGCAGTTACTCGCGACAGGATGGAAACACCATATATTTT.

This clonotype was picked up many times. V is TRBV7-3 and J is TRBJ2-3, with 7 bases identical to TRBD1. Germline values: CDR1 SGHTA, CDR2 FQGTGA. CDR3 length: 16 amino acids. V was pared by 0 bases and J by 0 bases, with 3 bases of the junction left unmatched. The CDR3 loop reads CASSLTGTVSTDTQYF. The DNA of the CDR3 is TGTGCCAGCAGCTTAACGGGGACAGTTAGCACAGATACGCAGTATTTT. The whole variable domain, filled in from reference TRBV7-3 and TRBJ2-3, reads GAGVSQTPSNKVTEKGKYVELRCDPISGHTALYWYRQSLGQGPEFLIYFQGTGAADDSGLPNDRFFAVRPEGSVSTLKIQRTERGDSAVYLCASSLTGTVSTDTQYFGPGTRLTVL.

This clonotype was seen a few times. The chain carries TRBV12-3 or TRBV12-4 and TRBJ2-5; 11 nucleotides agree with TRBD2. CDR3 length equals 16 residues. V shed 10 bases, J shed 5 bases, and the junction held 15 bases outside the gene matches. CDR3 bases: TGTGCCACCCGTTGGGGTAGCGGGAGGGCCAGGGAGACCCAGTACTTC. It codes for CATRWGSGRARETQYF.

This clonotype was seen many times. J is TRBJ1-1 and V is TRBV12-3 or TRBV12-4, with a possible D match to TRBD1 (6 bases). V shed 4 bases and J shed 5 bases, with 14 bases lying between them. The length of the CDR3 is 14 residues. The CDR3 DNA is TGTGCCAGCAGTTACCAACAGGGAGGGACTGAAGCTTTCTTT. Protein: CASSYQQGGTEAFF.

This clonotype has more than one count but fewer than ten. The gene calls are TRBV20-1 and TRBJ1-5; the D is unclear. CDR1 and CDR2 from the germline V gene are DFQATT and SNEGSKA (reference sequence). This CDR3 is built from 16 residues. V lost 1 base and J 0 bases, leaving 13 bases between the germline ends. The CDR3 DNA is TGCAGTGCTAGAGTCTCCAACGGGTATAGCAATCAGCCCCAGCATTTT. Its translation: CSARVSNGYSNQPQHF.

This clonotype was counted between two and nine times. The chain employs TRBV20-1 and TRBJ2-7; weak D call: TRBD2 (5 bases). The V and J ends lost 4 bases and 3 bases respectively, with 19 bases between them. This CDR3 is built from 15 residues. The germline V gene has CDR1 DFQATT and CDR2 SNEGSKA (reference sequence). The CDR3 region is CSAKKAGSIVYEQYF. The CDR3 DNA is TGCAGTGCTAAGAAGGCGGGTTCTATTGTCTACGAGCAGTACTTC.

V gene TRBV19 combines with J gene TRBJ1-4; the D gene is possibly TRBD1 (6 bases). V dropped 2 bases and J dropped 12 bases, with 19 bases sitting between them. The V gene's germline CDR1 is LNHDA and CDR2 SQIVND (reference sequence). The CDR3 runs to 15 residues. The CDR3 coding sequence is TGTGCCAGTAGTATAATTACGGCGGAGGGGGGGGAACTGTTTTTT. As protein: CASSIITAEGGELFF. The variable domain in full, with the rest retrieved from reference TRBV19 and TRBJ1-4, is DGGITQSPKYLFRKEGQNVTLSCEQNLNHDAMYWYRQDPGQGLRLIYYSQIVNDFQKGDIAEGYSVSREKKESFPLTVTSAQKNPTAFYLCASSIITAEGGELFFGSGTQLSVL.

The rearrangement uses TRBV12-3 or TRBV12-4 and TRBJ1-2; D is undetermined. The V gene lost 3 bases and the J gene lost 7 bases, with 18 bases spanning the gap. CDR3 size: 15 residues. In DNA, the CDR3 is TGTGCCAGCAGTTTCAGGTTCGAGGAGATCGGTGGCTACACCTTC. Its protein product is CASSFRFEEIGGYTF.

This clonotype was detected ten times or more. This chain links TRBV28 with TRBJ1-2; tentatively, D is TRBD1 (6 bases). Trimming shortened V by 7 bases and J by 4 bases, and 16 bases separated the two germline ends. The CDR3 extends over 14 amino acids. Germline CDR1 and CDR2: MDHEN and SYDVKM. The CDR3 bases are TGTGCCAGCACTTCGGGGGGCCTGGGCTATGGCTACACCTTC. Residues: CASTSGGLGYGYTF.

This clonotype was seen only a few times. The chain combines TRBV4-1 with TRBJ1-5; D might be TRBD1 (5 bases). Germline lookup yields CDR1 MGHRA and CDR2 YSYEKL. V was pared by 1 base and J by 6 bases, with 10 bases between. This CDR3 has 14 amino acids. The CDR3 spells CASSQGGGIQPQHF. For the CDR3, the DNA is TGCGCCAGCAGCCAAGGGGGCGGTATTCAGCCCCAGCATTTT.

The rearrangement links TRBV30 to TRBJ2-3; the D gene is possibly TRBD2 (5 bases). The germline V and J ends were trimmed by 0 bases and 1 base, with 5 bases remaining between them. CDR3 length: 13 amino acids. The germline CDR1 and CDR2 sequences are GTSNPN and SVGIG (reference sequence). As DNA, the CDR3 is TGTGCCTGGAGTGTGGGAGGCACAGATACGCAGTATTTT. It specifies CAWSVGGTDTQYF.

This clonotype was detected ten times or more. The rearrangement uses TRBV11-3 and TRBJ2-6, with D unclear. The germline V gene has CDR1 SGHNT and CDR2 YENEEA. The length of the CDR3 is 14 residues. Trimming cost V 5 bases and J 4 bases, with 9 bases left between them. The CDR3 DNA follows: TGTGCCAGCAGCCCAGCTTGGGGGGCCAACGTCCTGACTTTC. This gives the protein CASSPAWGANVLTF.

CDR3 sequence (DNA): TGCAGTGCTATCCCCCAGAAACAGCAGTACTTC. It translates to CSAIPQKQQYF. The J gene is TRBJ2-7, the V gene TRBV20-1; D is ambiguous. The V end was cut by 4 bases, the J end by 8 bases, with 12 bases between. This CDR3 contains 11 residues. CDR1 is DFQATT and CDR2 is SNEGSKA in the germline V gene (reference sequence).

This clonotype was seen ten or more times. The chain employs TRBV28 and TRBJ2-1, with no clear D. The germline CDR1 and CDR2 sequences are MDHEN and SYDVKM. The CDR3 consists of 11 residues. V was clipped by 7 bases and J by 10 bases, with 11 bases between them. Here the CDR3 reads CASIAVGEQFF. The CDR3 DNA is TGTGCCAGCATCGCTGTCGGAGAGCAGTTCTTC.